Below, 18 T cell receptor beta chains from the same sample are listed, as sequenced in a study of blood T cell repertoires in COVID-19. TCRdb's copy holds only in-frame clones and misses some; the assay was immunoSEQ multiplex PCR. The data contain roughly 140,000 clones, around 72% of them seen just once; the ten biggest clones take up less than 2%. The sample comprised peripheral blood. The receptors stem from a woman aged 55-69 years with acute or convalescent COVID-19.

The chain joins TRBV28 to TRBJ1-2, with TRBD1 as a possible D gene (5 bases). The germline V and J ends were trimmed by 2 bases and 4 bases, with 20 bases remaining between them. The CDR3 totals 17 residues. Germline V CDR1 and CDR2: MDHEN, SYDVKM. CDR3 protein: CASSLGGSFDSLYGYTF. Here the CDR3 DNA reads TGTGCCAGCAGTTTAGGTGGTAGTTTCGACAGCCTCTATGGCTACACCTTC.

The CDR3 here is CASSDQGFTGELFF. CDR3 in DNA: TGTGCCAGTAGTGACCAGGGTTTCACCGGGGAGCTGTTTTTT. The rearrangement uses TRBV19 and TRBJ2-2; tentative D call: TRBD1 (5 bases). V was pared by 5 bases and J by 4 bases, with 11 bases between. Germline-derived CDR1 and CDR2 are LNHDA and SQIVND (reference sequence). CDR3 length equals 14 residues.

V usage is TRBV7-6 and J usage is TRBJ2-3; a weak D match, TRBD1 (6 bases). This CDR3 region has 16 residues. V was shortened by 1 base and J by 5 bases, with 16 bases between the two germline ends. Germline V gene data show CDR1 as SGHVS and CDR2 as FNYEAQ. Here the CDR3 DNA reads TGTGCCAGCAGCTTAGACGGCCGTCTAGGGGGAGATACGCAGTATTTT. This translates into CASSLDGRLGGDTQYF.

J is TRBJ2-1 and V is TRBV12-5; no firm D call. The CDR3 has 11 amino acids. The V gene's germline CDR1 is LGHNT and CDR2 FRNRAP. V gave up 2 bases and J gave up 8 bases, with 4 bases separating them. The CDR3 DNA is TGTGCTAGTGGTTTGCGTGATGAGCAGTTCTTC. It translates to CASGLRDEQFF.

The chain carries TRBV2 and TRBJ2-1, with 7 bases identical to TRBD2. V dropped 6 bases and J dropped 4; count of bases not matched to a gene: 15. The V gene's germline CDR1 is SNHLY and CDR2 FYNNEI. The CDR3 has 17 residues. CDR3 sequence: CASSSPWDYQKYNEQFF. CDR3 bases: TGTGCCAGCAGCAGCCCTTGGGACTACCAGAAATACAATGAGCAGTTCTTC.

V usage is TRBV2 and J usage is TRBJ1-4; the D gene is possibly TRBD1 (6 bases). The germline V and J ends were trimmed by 4 bases and 0 bases, with 9 bases remaining between them. Looked up from germline, CDR1 is SNHLY and CDR2 is FYNNEI. The CDR3 spans 15 residues. The CDR3: CASSGYRATNEKLFF. CDR3 nucleotide sequence: TGTGCCAGCAGTGGATACAGGGCAACTAATGAAAAACTGTTTTTT.

The chain is built from TRBV7-9 and TRBJ2-5; the match to TRBD2 covers 14 bases. Germline CDR1 and CDR2: SEHNR and FQNEAQ (reference sequence). V was clipped by 4 bases and J by 5 bases; unmatched bases: 6. CDR3 length equals 16 residues. The CDR3 nucleotides read TGTGCCAGCAGCTCCTGGACTAGCGGGAGGTCGGAGACCCAGTACTTC. This sequence encodes CASSSWTSGRSETQYF.

The chain employs TRBV5-1 and TRBJ1-5; D gene ambiguous. The germline CDR1 and CDR2 sequences are SGHRS and YFSETQ. V dropped 7 bases and J dropped 6 bases, with 8 bases sitting between them. The CDR3 length is 11 residues. CDR3 coding DNA: TGCGCCAGCCAGGTAGGTCAGCCCCAGCATTTT. Protein product: CASQVGQPQHF.

The chain recombines TRBV29-1 with TRBJ2-7; 11 bases are a match to TRBD1. V gave up 3 bases and J gave up 6 bases; unmatched junction bases: 1. CDR3 length equals 12 residues. Germline V gene sequence: CDR1 SQVTM, CDR2 ANQGSEA. The CDR3 spells CSVEGTGGEQYF. The CDR3, as DNA: TGCAGCGTTGAGGGGACAGGGGGCGAGCAGTACTTC.

This clone showed up just once. The chain carries TRBV5-5 and TRBJ2-7; 10 positions match TRBD1. The CDR3 extends over 16 amino acids. Germline V gives CDR1 SGHKS, CDR2 YYEKEE (reference sequence). The J segment lost 3 bases and the V segment lost 6 bases, leaving 12 bases of the junction unmatched. The CDR3 sequence is CASIKIPGQGHYEQYF. DNA of the CDR3: TGTGCCAGCATTAAGATCCCGGGACAGGGGCACTACGAGCAGTACTTC. The complete variable domain, with remaining parts taken from reference TRBV5-5 and TRBJ2-7, reads DAGVTQSPTHLIKTRGQQVTLRCSPISGHKSVSWYQQVLGQGPQFIFQYYEKEERGRGNFPDRFSARQFPNYSSELNVNALLLGDSALYLCASIKIPGQGHYEQYFGPGTRLTVT.

This chain connects TRBV9 to TRBJ2-5; D may be TRBD1 (6 bases). The CDR3 loop spans 16 amino acids. The germline CDR1 and CDR2 sequences are SGDLS and YYNGEE. V was cut by 2 bases and J by 2 bases, with 16 bases left in between. CDR3 residues: CASSVGDNLGQETQYF. The CDR3 region has the DNA TGTGCCAGCAGCGTGGGGGACAACCTGGGGCAAGAGACCCAGTACTTC.

The chain carries TRBV25-1 and TRBJ1-4; no clear D. The CDR3 is made up of 16 amino acids. V was trimmed by 1 base and J by 7 bases, leaving 16 bases between them. Germline CDR1 is MGHDK and CDR2 is SYGVNS. The CDR3 reads CASSEFGRVGSEKLFF. The CDR3 DNA sequence: TGTGCCAGCAGTGAATTCGGGAGGGTGGGGAGTGAAAAACTGTTTTTT.

The chain couples TRBV4-2 to TRBJ2-1; 12 nucleotides align to TRBD2. The CDR3 sequence is 16 residues long. Trimming at V came to 4 bases and at J to 7 bases, leaving 8 bases not matched to a gene. Germline V gene sequence: CDR1 LGHNA, CDR2 YNFKEQ. The CDR3 sequence is CASSRLTSGSANEQFF. The DNA of the CDR3 is TGTGCCAGCAGCCGCCTGACTAGCGGGAGCGCGAATGAGCAGTTCTTC.

This rearrangement joins TRBV28 to TRBJ2-7; D gene uncertain. The CDR3 is 15 amino acids. V lost 2 bases, J lost 6 bases, and 17 bases lay in between. Germline V gene sequence: CDR1 MDHEN, CDR2 SYDVKM. CDR3 DNA sequence: TGTGCCAGCAGTTTAGCGGTGGTCTCTGTGCCCGAGCAGTACTTC. It specifies CASSLAVVSVPEQYF.

The chain links TRBV5-1 to TRBJ2-5, with 7 nucleotides matching TRBD1. The CDR3 is 14 amino acids. Germline V gene lookup returns CDR1 SGHRS and CDR2 YFSETQ. The ends lost 6 bases at V and 5 bases at J; junction bases unmatched: 10. Here the CDR3 DNA reads TGCGCCAGCAACTCGCAAGGGGGCCTGGAGACCCAGTACTTC. Translating it yields CASNSQGGLETQYF.

The V and J genes are TRBV2 and TRBJ2-7; 8 bases map to TRBD2. Germline V gene sequence: CDR1 SNHLY, CDR2 FYNNEI. Losses at the gene ends were 7 bases for V and 3 bases for J; bases not matched to a gene: 8. The CDR3 spans 14 residues. CDR3 in amino acids: CASNGGSGSYEQYF. The CDR3 coding sequence is TGTGCCAGCAACGGGGGGAGCGGGAGCTACGAGCAGTACTTC.

This clone was seen just once. The gene calls are TRBV30 and TRBJ2-5; TRBD1 matches 9 bases. V shed 2 bases, J shed 4 bases, and the junction held 5 bases outside the gene matches. Germline V gene sequence: CDR1 GTSNPN, CDR2 SVGIG (reference sequence). The CDR3 has 14 amino acids. The DNA of the CDR3 is TGTGCCTGGAGTACGGGGACAGGGAGAGAGACCCAGTACTTC. Translating it yields CAWSTGTGRETQYF.

The V gene is TRBV5-1, the J gene TRBJ1-1, with TRBD1 as a possible D gene (5 bases). The CDR3 is 14 residues long. Germline CDR1 SGHRS, CDR2 YFSETQ. V was shortened by 0 bases and J by 7 bases, with 13 bases between the two germline ends. The CDR3 nucleotides are TGCGCCAGCAGCTTGGGCAGGGTGAGTGGTGAAGCTTTCTTT. Protein: CASSLGRVSGEAFF.